What follows are 4 T cell receptor beta chains derived from one specimen sequenced in a study of blood T cell repertoires in COVID-19. Sequenced by immunoSEQ multiplex PCR; TCRdb stores in-frame clones only, minus some. The sample consists of hundreds of thousands of clones, over 75% of them appearing once. The sample consisted of PBMCs or T cells enriched from blood (not recorded which). These receptors all come from a man in his forties or fifties in a cohort exposed to, infected with or recovered from COVID-19 (not recorded which).

This rearrangement joins TRBV7-6 to TRBJ1-1; D is perhaps TRBD1 (6 bases). This CDR3 has 14 residues. V lost 5 bases and J lost 1, with 11 bases in between. Germline CDR1 is SGHVS and CDR2 is FNYEAQ. Here the CDR3 reads CASSLGHSNTEAFF. CDR3 coding DNA: TGTGCCAGCAGCCTGGGACATTCGAACACTGAAGCTTTCTTT. Supplemented by reference TRBV7-6 and TRBJ1-1, the full variable domain reads GAGVSQSPRYKVTKRGQDVALRCDPISGHVSLYWYRQALGQGPEFLTYFNYEAQQDKSGLPNDRFSAERPEGSISTLTIQRTEQRDSAMYRCASSLGHSNTEAFFGQGTRLTVV.

This chain connects TRBV7-3 to TRBJ2-3; a weak D match, TRBD1 (5 bases). The ends were cut back, 3 bases at V and 9 bases at J, with 10 bases in the middle. Germline V lookup: CDR1 SGHTA, CDR2 FQGTGA. This CDR3 comprises 12 residues. CDR3 bases: TGTGCCAGCAGCTTTGGGTCAGGGACGCAGTATTTT. Residues: CASSFGSGTQYF. The full variable domain, rest sourced from reference TRBV7-3 and TRBJ2-3, is GAGVSQTPSNKVTEKGKYVELRCDPISGHTALYWYRQSLGQGPEFLIYFQGTGAADDSGLPNDRFFAVRPEGSVSTLKIQRTERGDSAVYLCASSFGSGTQYFGPGTRLTVL.

V and J are TRBV28 and TRBJ2-4; tentative D call: TRBD1 (5 bases). The ends were cut back, 2 bases at V and 0 bases at J, with 14 bases in the middle. The CDR3 totals 17 residues. Germline-derived CDR1 and CDR2 are MDHEN and SYDVKM. CDR3: CASSLRLTALAKNIQYF. The CDR3 coding sequence is TGTGCCAGCAGTTTACGTTTGACAGCTCTAGCCAAAAACATTCAGTACTTC.

The chain uses TRBV7-8 and TRBJ1-2, with a tentative D call TRBD1 (6 bases). Germline CDR1 is SGHVS and CDR2 is FQNEAQ. There are 14 residues in the CDR3. Trimming cost V 4 bases and J 0 bases, with 9 bases left between them. CDR3 protein: CASSSDRTNYGYTF. As DNA, the CDR3 is TGTGCCAGCAGCTCAGACAGGACTAACTATGGCTACACCTTC.